The 29 T cell receptor beta chains below come from one sample, sequenced in a study of post-analysis software for immune sequencing data. Study outcomes and limitations: Patients showed TRBV5-6, TRBV5-1 and TRBV20-1 among a handful of TRBV segments more frequent than in controls.

Their antigens are not known. Sequencing libraries made from TCR beta cDNA carried unique molecular identifiers. TCRdb re-called the PCR reads with MiXCR, one entry per CDR3 protein. The sample has about 800,000 distinct CDR3 sequences, 30% seen once. Sequenced sample: blood. The receptor source for this set is a girl aged 5 to 17 with multiple sclerosis.

The V and J genes are TRBV20-1 and TRBJ2-3, with a weak D call TRBD2 (5 bases). In germline, CDR1 is DFQATT, CDR2 SNEGSKA (reference sequence). The CDR3 length is 11 residues. CDR3 amino acids: CSLAKEDTQYF. CDR3 in DNA: TGCAGCCTAGCCAAGGAAGATACGCAGTATTTT.

In DNA, the CDR3 is TGTGCCAGCAGTTTTGAAGGTGGACTAGCGGGCCTACCTCCCGTCAATGAGCAGTTCTTC. As protein: CASSFEGGLAGLPPVNEQFF. This chain connects TRBV28 to TRBJ2-1; 11 positions match TRBD2. V shed 3 bases and J 6 bases; nucleotides not matched to a gene: 19. The CDR3 runs to 20 residues. Germline V gene data show CDR1 as MDHEN and CDR2 as SYDVKM.

The rearrangement joins TRBV7-9 to TRBJ2-3; TRBD2 aligns across 11 bases. After removal of 4 bases from V and 1 base from J, the junction contained 1 base not matched to a gene. This CDR3 is 15 amino acids long. Germline loops: CDR1 SEHNR, CDR2 FQNEAQ (reference sequence). CDR3 protein: CASSSTSGGTDTQYF. Here the CDR3 DNA reads TGTGCCAGCAGCTCGACTAGCGGGGGCACAGATACGCAGTATTTT.

Of note for this clonotype: One end of the junction varies from germline; a read error may be responsible. The chain uses TRBV12-3 or TRBV12-4 and TRBJ2-2; TRBD2 might be the D (6 bases). The length of the CDR3 is 16 residues. The CDR3 here is CASSNVGGPNTGELFF. The DNA for the CDR3 is TGTGCCAGCAGCAACGTGGGGGGACCGAACACCGGAGAGCTGTTTTTT.

This clonotype has a handful of counts. The chain is built from TRBV3-1 and TRBJ1-1; possibly TRBD1 for D (6 bases). Trimming left V 4 bases short and J 7 bases short, with 10 bases between. This CDR3 is 12 amino acids long. Germline-derived CDR1 and CDR2 are LGHDT and YNNKEL (reference sequence). The CDR3 region is CASSRQGLEAFF. CDR3 coding DNA: TGTGCCAGCAGCCGGCAGGGGCTTGAAGCTTTCTTT.

V gene TRBV6-5 combines with J gene TRBJ1-4; 7 nucleotides agree with TRBD1. This CDR3 is 14 amino acids long. V lost 6 bases and J lost 6; bases outside the gene matches: 7. Germline CDR1 and CDR2: MNHEY and SVGAGI. The CDR3 sequence: CASSAGTVDEKLFF. CDR3 DNA: TGTGCCAGCAGCGCCGGGACAGTCGATGAAAAACTGTTTTTT.

As for this clonotype: The germline gene is not matched at one end of the junction; a read error may be the cause. The CDR3 loop is CASRGTGGNTGGLFF. DNA for the CDR3: TGTGCCAGCAGGGGGACAGGGGGCAACACCGGGGGGCTGTTTTTT. The rearrangement joins TRBV25-1 to TRBJ2-2; 12 nucleotides match TRBD1. The V gene's germline CDR1 is MGHDK and CDR2 SYGVNS. The CDR3 length is 15 residues. Using reference TRBV25-1 and TRBJ2-2 for the parts outside the CDR3, the full variable domain is EADIYQTPRYLVIGTGKKITLECSQTMGHDKMYWYQQDPGMELHLIHYSYGVNSTEKGDLSSESTVSRIRTEHFPLTLESARPSHTSQYLCASRGTGGNTGGLFFGEGSRLTVL.

This CDR3 is CASSRQGVTDTQYF. The CDR3 bases are TGCGCCAGCAGCCGACAGGGAGTCACAGATACGCAGTATTTT. The rearrangement uses TRBV5-1 and TRBJ2-3, with TRBD1 matching over 7 bases. Germline loops: CDR1 SGHRS, CDR2 YFSETQ. The CDR3 is 14 amino acids. V lost 4 bases to trimming and J lost 2 bases; unmatched junction nucleotides: 4.

This clonotype occurred a few times. The chain links TRBV10-3 to TRBJ2-3; TRBD2 matches 8 bases. V lost 7 bases to trimming and J lost 4 bases; unmatched junction nucleotides: 7. This CDR3 contains 14 residues. CDR1 is ENHRY and CDR2 is SYGVKD in the germline V gene. Here the CDR3 DNA reads TGTGCCATCACCCTCGGGGGGGCCGCAGATACGCAGTATTTT. Translated: CAITLGGAADTQYF.

This clonotype was counted a few times. This chain links TRBV3-1 with TRBJ2-3; D is unclear. The CDR3 runs 15 residues. Germline V gives CDR1 LGHDT, CDR2 YNNKEL (reference sequence). Trimming took 0 bases from V and 2 from J, leaving 9 bases between them. In DNA form, the CDR3 reads TGTGCCAGCAGCCAAGATGGATCAAACACAGATACGCAGTATTTT. Translating it yields CASSQDGSNTDTQYF.

CDR3 sequence (DNA): TGTGCCAGCAGTGAGAGGGACGGCACCTCCTACGAGCAGTACTTC. Translated: CASSERDGTSYEQYF. The chain employs TRBV25-1 and TRBJ2-7; D may match TRBD1 or TRBD2 (5 bases each). Deletions cut 3 bases from V and 0 bases from J, with 12 bases between. The CDR3 is 15 amino acids. CDR1 is MGHDK and CDR2 is SYGVNS in the germline V gene.

This clonotype was detected a few times. J is TRBJ2-7 and V is TRBV5-1; D is perhaps TRBD1 or TRBD2 (5 bases each). The CDR3 is 12 amino acids. Germline-derived CDR1 and CDR2 are SGHRS and YFSETQ. Trimming left V 8 bases short and J 2 bases short, with 11 bases between. The DNA of the CDR3 is TGCGCCAGTAAGGGACGCCCCTACGAGCAGTACTTC. This gives the protein CASKGRPYEQYF. The variable domain in full, completed from reference TRBV5-1 and TRBJ2-7, reads KAGVTQTPRYLIKTRGQQVTLSCSPISGHRSVSWYQQTPGQGLQFLFEYFSETQRNKGNFPGRFSGRQFSNSRSEMNVSTLELGDSALYLCASKGRPYEQYFGPGTRLTVT.

This chain joins TRBV10-3 and TRBJ1-4; D unclear. From germline, CDR1 is ENHRY and CDR2 SYGVKD. V lost 5 bases and J lost 5, with 12 bases in between. The CDR3 length is 14 residues. CDR3 DNA: TGTGCCATCAGTATGGGCACCAACAATGAAAAACTGTTTTTT. The encoded protein is CAISMGTNNEKLFF.

The chain couples TRBV7-2 to TRBJ2-7; TRBD2 aligns across 10 bases. There are 18 residues in the CDR3. Germline values: CDR1 SGHTA, CDR2 FQGNSA. Germline trimming cut 3 bases from V and 4 bases from J; bases unmatched to any gene: 15. Written as DNA, the CDR3 is TGTGCCAGCAGCTTTTGGACAGAGTCTAGCGGGGGTCGATACGAGCAGTACTTC. The encoded protein is CASSFWTESSGGRYEQYF.

The V call is TRBV6-1, the J call TRBJ1-3; D is uncertain. V was clipped by 2 bases and J by 0 bases, with 5 bases between them. Germline V lookup: CDR1 MNHNS, CDR2 SASEGT. The CDR3 has 14 amino acids. CDR3 residues: CASSETFSGNTIYF. The CDR3 nucleotides are TGTGCCAGCAGTGAAACATTCTCTGGAAACACCATATATTTT.

This CDR3 reads CASTFRASGYEQYF. CDR3 nucleotides: TGTGCCAGCACCTTCCGGGCTAGCGGGTACGAGCAGTACTTC. The chain uses TRBV3-1 and TRBJ2-7, with 8 bases aligning to TRBD2. The length of the CDR3 is 14 residues. Germline loops: CDR1 LGHDT, CDR2 YNNKEL (reference sequence). With V trimmed by 7 bases and J by 4 bases, 9 bases remained unmatched.

The V and J genes are TRBV7-2 and TRBJ2-7; 9 nucleotides align to TRBD1. V lost 6 bases, J lost 3 bases, and 12 bases stayed unmatched. The CDR3 is 16 residues long. Germline V gene lookup returns CDR1 SGHTA and CDR2 FQGNSA. The CDR3 DNA follows: TGTGCCAGCAGGCGCCGCGGGACAGGGACCCTCTACGAGCAGTACTTC. Protein sequence: CASRRRGTGTLYEQYF.

Ten or more counts support this clonotype. The rearrangement links TRBV6-5 to TRBJ2-3; D might be TRBD1 (5 bases). Looked up from germline, CDR1 is MNHEY and CDR2 is SVGAGI. The V end lost 4 bases, the J end lost 3 bases, and 8 bases lay between the germline ends. The CDR3 extends over 13 amino acids. The CDR3 is CASSFRVTDTQYF. In DNA, the CDR3 is TGTGCCAGCAGTTTCAGGGTAACAGATACGCAGTATTTT.

The chain links TRBV20-1 to TRBJ2-2, with 9 positions matching TRBD2. This CDR3 contains 14 residues. Germline CDR1 is DFQATT and CDR2 is SNEGSKA (reference sequence). J gave up 4 bases and V 3 bases, and 3 bases lay outside the gene matches. In DNA, the CDR3 is TGCAGTGCTAGGAGAGCGGGGGGCACCGGGGAGCTGTTTTTT. This translates into CSARRAGGTGELFF.

V and J are TRBV20-1 and TRBJ1-2; D is possibly TRBD1 (5 bases). V was clipped by 5 bases and J by 8 bases, with 12 bases between them. Germline CDR1 reads DFQATT; CDR2 reads SNEGSKA (reference sequence). This CDR3 is built from 11 residues. CDR3 sequence: CSAPGAVGYTF. CDR3 coding DNA: TGCAGTGCTCCCGGGGCGGTGGGCTACACCTTC.

In this sample, this clonotype turned up many times. This sequence joins TRBV20-1 and TRBJ2-4; 8 bases line up with TRBD2. The length of the CDR3 is 14 residues. From germline, CDR1 is DFQATT and CDR2 SNEGSKA (reference sequence). After removal of 3 bases from V and 5 bases from J, the junction contained 6 bases not matched to a gene. CDR3 sequence (DNA): TGCAGTGCTAGCCGACTAGCGTCGCAAAACATTCAGTACTTC. Encoded protein: CSASRLASQNIQYF.

There are a few counts of this clonotype. This chain joins TRBV4-3 and TRBJ1-4, with D unclear. Germline loops: CDR1 LGHNA, CDR2 YSLEER. The CDR3 runs to 14 residues. Trimming took 0 bases from V and 8 from J, leaving 10 bases between them. The CDR3 DNA sequence: TGCGCCAGCAGCCAAGATAGGCTGGTCGAAAAACTGTTTTTT. Amino acids: CASSQDRLVEKLFF.

The chain employs TRBV5-1 and TRBJ2-7; the D is unclear. Trimming pared 6 bases from V and 4 bases from J, leaving 14 bases between. CDR3 length: 13 amino acids. CDR1 is SGHRS, CDR2 YFSETQ, per germline. The DNA for the CDR3 is TGCGCCAGCAAGATGGTAGGGTTTTACGAGCAGTACTTC. Translated, it gives CASKMVGFYEQYF.

This chain connects TRBV6-2 or TRBV6-3 to TRBJ2-1; tentatively, D is TRBD2 (5 bases). CDR3 size: 16 residues. Germline CDR1 and CDR2: MNHEY and SVGEGT. With 5 bases removed from V and 5 bases from J, the gap between germline ends came to 19 bases. CDR3 protein: CASSPYLLERDNEQFF. The CDR3 bases are TGTGCCAGCAGTCCCTACTTACTAGAGAGGGACAATGAGCAGTTCTTC.

The chain uses TRBV29-1 and TRBJ1-2, with D unresolved. CDR1 and CDR2 from the germline V gene are SQVTM and ANQGSEA. The CDR3 covers 13 residues. V was trimmed by 2 bases and J by 2 bases, leaving 9 bases between them. The DNA for the CDR3 is TGCAGCGTTGAACCCAGGTTCAACTATGGCTACACCTTC. It translates to CSVEPRFNYGYTF.

This clonotype was observed a few times. The chain employs TRBV18 and TRBJ2-1; D unclear. Germline V gives CDR1 KGHSH, CDR2 LQKENI. Trimming pared 0 bases from V and 7 bases from J, leaving 13 bases between. The CDR3 is 15 amino acids. The CDR3 reads CASSPPADPENEQFF. Written as DNA, the CDR3 is TGTGCCAGCTCACCACCGGCTGACCCCGAAAATGAGCAGTTCTTC.

The V gene is TRBV27, the J gene TRBJ1-6, with 8 bases aligning to TRBD1. Losses at the gene ends were 7 bases for V and 0 bases for J; bases not matched to a gene: 5. The CDR3 covers 16 residues. Germline V gene data show CDR1 as MNHEY and CDR2 as SMNVEV (reference sequence). The CDR3 region has the DNA TGTGCCAGCACGAGGGACAGGCCCTCCTATAATTCACCCCTCCACTTT. As protein: CASTRDRPSYNSPLHF.

This chain joins TRBV5-1 and TRBJ2-3; 14 bases agree with TRBD2. Germline CDR1 reads SGHRS; CDR2 reads YFSETQ. This CDR3 has 16 amino acids. The V gene end was trimmed by 0 bases and the J gene end by 6 bases; junction bases not matched to a gene: 3. DNA for the CDR3: TGCGCCAGCAGCTTGGTAGGGACTAGCGGGAGTGATACGCAGTATTTT. Protein: CASSLVGTSGSDTQYF.

In this sample, this clonotype turned up many times. This chain connects TRBV9 to TRBJ2-1; D gene uncertain. Trimming shortened V by 0 bases and J by 3 bases, and 7 bases separated the two germline ends. Per germline, CDR1 SGDLS and CDR2 YYNGEE. There are 14 residues in the CDR3. The CDR3 DNA sequence: TGTGCCAGCAGCGTAGCTGGGGACTACAATGAGCAGTTCTTC. This codes for CASSVAGDYNEQFF. Complete variable domain (other parts from reference TRBV9 and TRBJ2-1): DSGVTQTPKHLITATGQRVTLRCSPRSGDLSVYWYQQSLDQGLQFLIQYYNGEERAKGNILERFSAQQFPDLHSELNLSSLELGDSALYFCASSVAGDYNEQFFGPGTRLTVL.